This T cell receptor beta chain was documented in a study of CXCR3-negative and CXCR3-positive naive CD8 T cells. The study, taken as a whole, reports: More hydrophobic TRB CDR3s occurred in CXCR3-positive than in CXCR3-negative naive cells.

The libraries of TRB cDNA were constructed through 5' RACE using UMI labels. For each CDR3 protein, TCRdb gives one entry from its re-call of the 5' RACE reads, without DNA. The repertoire table contains about 120,000 distinct CDR3 sequences. Germline V gene sequence: CDR1 SQVTM, CDR2 ANQGSEA. This CDR3 has 16 amino acids. As regards this clonotype: Its matching antigen is unknown.

The chain has TRBV29-1 and TRBJ2-7; TCRdb calls TRBD1, which cannot be checked without DNA. Material for sequencing was naive CXCR3+ CD8+ T cells from blood. Subset given: CD45RO-CCR7+CD27+CD95- naive CD8+ T cells expressing CXCR3 (TNR3+). This TCR derives from a human donor in good health. Some clones in this sample may be carry-over from other donors' samples. The CDR3 protein is CSVEWAGQGLLYEQYF.